These 18 T cell receptor beta chains were sequenced from one sample in a study of blood T cell repertoires in COVID-19. Assay used: immunoSEQ multiplex PCR; TCRdb lists only in-frame clones, some missing. Found here are a few hundred thousand clones, approximately 93% of them singletons; the top ten hold more than 0.85%. Material: PBMCs or T cells enriched from blood (not recorded which). Source of these receptors: a woman aged 40 to 50 who had been exposed to COVID-19.

The chain recombines TRBV19 with TRBJ1-1; 9 positions agree with TRBD1. Germline CDR1 LNHDA, CDR2 SQIVND (reference sequence). With 4 bases clipped from V and 4 bases from J, the junction kept 7 bases outside the gene matches. The CDR3 sequence is 15 residues long. CDR3 in DNA: TGTGCCAGTAGTACCGGGGGACAGGGTACCACTGAAGCTTTCTTT. It is translated as CASSTGGQGTTEAFF.

The rearrangement joins TRBV5-1 to TRBJ2-2; D ambiguous. CDR1 and CDR2 (germline): SGHRS, YFSETQ. Trimming left V 0 bases short and J 2 bases short, with 8 bases between. The CDR3 sequence is 15 residues long. CDR3 sequence reads: CASSLGQVNTGELFF. In DNA, the CDR3 is TGCGCCAGCAGCTTGGGCCAGGTCAACACCGGGGAGCTGTTTTTT.

The chain carries TRBV10-3 and TRBJ1-4; a weak D match, TRBD1 (5 bases). This CDR3 spans 14 amino acids. CDR1 ENHRY and CDR2 SYGVKD come from the germline V gene. V dropped 2 bases and J dropped 5 bases, with 9 bases sitting between them. For the CDR3, the DNA is TGTGCCATCAGTGAGGGGGGGTCAAATGAAAAACTGTTTTTT. As protein: CAISEGGSNEKLFF.

This sequence joins TRBV2 and TRBJ1-2; D is ambiguous. CDR3 length: 11 amino acids. V lost 6 bases and J 4 bases, leaving 6 bases between the germline ends. CDR1 is SNHLY, CDR2 FYNNEI, per germline. The CDR3 spells CASSELYGYTF. The DNA of the CDR3 is TGTGCCAGCAGCGAGCTCTATGGCTACACCTTC.

The chain joins TRBV19 to TRBJ1-4; 8 nucleotides match TRBD1. V shed 5 bases and J 7 bases; nucleotides not matched to a gene: 9. The CDR3 is 15 residues long. Germline values: CDR1 LNHDA, CDR2 SQIVND (reference sequence). CDR3 DNA: TGTGCCAGTAGTCCCTACGGACAGGGAGGTGAAAAACTGTTTTTT. Its protein is CASSPYGQGGEKLFF.

The chain links TRBV30 to TRBJ1-2, with 7 bases that match TRBD1. Germline-derived CDR1 and CDR2 are GTSNPN and SVGIG (reference sequence). The CDR3 is 13 amino acids. Trimming at V came to 0 bases and at J to 4 bases, leaving 2 bases not matched to a gene. CDR3 region: CAWSVRQGYGYTF. The CDR3 DNA follows: TGTGCCTGGAGTGTACGACAGGGCTATGGCTACACCTTC.

The chain links TRBV13 to TRBJ1-2; the match to TRBD1 covers 11 bases. Germline V gene sequence: CDR1 PRHDT, CDR2 FYEKMQ (reference sequence). The V gene end was trimmed by 10 bases and the J gene end by 7 bases; junction bases not matched to a gene: 8. This CDR3 is 13 amino acids long. CDR3 residues: CATGTGGISGYTF. CDR3 sequence (DNA): TGTGCCACCGGGACAGGGGGTATTTCTGGCTACACCTTC.

The chain joins TRBV6-1 to TRBJ1-1, with 11 nucleotides matching TRBD1. Germline CDR1 and CDR2: MNHNS and SASEGT. The CDR3 runs to 16 residues. J lost 3 bases, V lost 3 bases, and 6 bases had no gene match. The DNA for the CDR3 is TGTGCCAGCAGTGATGCCGGGACAGGGGGTTACACTGAAGCTTTCTTT. It translates to CASSDAGTGGYTEAFF.

The rearrangement links TRBV5-8 to TRBJ2-7, with D possibly being TRBD1 (6 bases). The V and J ends lost 4 bases and 0 bases respectively, with 8 bases between them. The length of the CDR3 is 13 residues. Germline V lookup: CDR1 SGHTS, CDR2 YDEGEE. The CDR3 is CASSRTASYEQYF. DNA of the CDR3: TGTGCCAGCAGCCGGACAGCCTCCTACGAGCAGTACTTC.

This rearrangement joins TRBV14 to TRBJ1-2, with 10 positions matching TRBD1. The CDR3 contains 15 residues. CDR1 and CDR2 (germline): SGHDN, FVKESK. With 2 bases clipped from V and 5 bases from J, the junction kept 5 bases outside the gene matches. CDR3 protein: CASSQLTGGTYGYTF. The CDR3 DNA reads TGTGCCAGCAGCCAATTGACAGGGGGCACTTATGGCTACACCTTC.

The chain uses TRBV18 and TRBJ1-1; D not certain. Germline lookup yields CDR1 KGHSH and CDR2 LQKENI. The CDR3 consists of 15 residues. The V end was cut by 3 bases, the J end by 4 bases, with 15 bases between. In DNA, the CDR3 is TGTGCCAGCTCACCCCCAGGATGGGGAGGCACTGAAGCTTTCTTT. As protein: CASSPPGWGGTEAFF.

V and J are TRBV10-1 and TRBJ2-5; D might be TRBD2 (6 bases). Trimming stripped 0 bases from V and 4 bases from J, with 12 bases between. The length of the CDR3 is 15 residues. The germline V gene has CDR1 WNHNN and CDR2 SYGVQD (reference sequence). The DNA for the CDR3 is TGCGCCAGCAGTGAGTCTCCGGACGGGAGAGAGACCCAGTACTTC. Translating it yields CASSESPDGRETQYF.

The V and J genes are TRBV4-1 and TRBJ1-2, with D tentatively TRBD1 (6 bases). The CDR3 extends over 14 amino acids. With 1 base removed from V and 2 bases from J, the gap between germline ends came to 8 bases. Germline V gives CDR1 MGHRA, CDR2 YSYEKL. The CDR3 DNA follows: TGCGCCAGCAGCCAAGGAACAGGGAACTATGGCTACACCTTC. The encoded protein is CASSQGTGNYGYTF.

The gene calls are TRBV27 and TRBJ1-1; D might be TRBD1 (6 bases). The CDR3 covers 13 residues. The germline gives CDR1 MNHEY, CDR2 SMNVEV (reference sequence). Trimming stripped 5 bases from V and 8 bases from J, with 15 bases between. CDR3: CASSLYDRPEAFF. CDR3 coding DNA: TGTGCCAGCAGTCTCTATGACAGGCCCGAAGCTTTCTTT.

V and J are TRBV3-1 (or the pseudogene TRBV3-2) and TRBJ2-5, with 9 bases fitting TRBD2. The CDR3 spans 15 residues. V lost 0 bases and J lost 5; bases outside the gene matches: 4. Germline CDR1 LGHDT, CDR2 YNNKEL (reference sequence). The CDR3: CASSQDWAGGETQYF. CDR3 bases: TGTGCCAGCAGCCAAGATTGGGCGGGGGGGGAGACCCAGTACTTC.

The chain is built from TRBV11-2 and TRBJ2-7; TRBD2 might be the D (7 bases). V was cut by 6 bases and J by 7 bases, with 22 bases left in between. In germline, CDR1 is SGHAT, CDR2 FQNNGV. The CDR3 runs to 15 residues. The CDR3 sequence: CASSSVGGPWREQYF. In DNA, the CDR3 is TGTGCCAGCAGTTCGGTGGGGGGGCCGTGGCGGGAGCAGTACTTC.

The J gene is TRBJ1-2, the V gene TRBV7-9, with a weak D call TRBD1 (6 bases). Germline V gene data show CDR1 as SEHNR and CDR2 as FQNEAQ (reference sequence). V lost 5 bases and J 4 bases, leaving 23 bases between the germline ends. This CDR3 comprises 17 residues. The CDR3 coding sequence is TGTGCCAGCAGCAAATCAACACAGGGTGGTCTCCCCTATGGCTACACCTTC. It is translated as CASSKSTQGGLPYGYTF.

This clone was picked up one time. The J gene is TRBJ1-1, the V gene TRBV11-2; perhaps TRBD1 as D (6 bases). This CDR3 is 15 amino acids long. CDR1 SGHAT and CDR2 FQNNGV come from the germline V gene. V shed 2 bases and J shed 0 bases, with 10 bases lying between them. The CDR3 bases are TGTGCCAGCAGCTTATCTGGGGGCATGAACACTGAAGCTTTCTTT. Its protein product is CASSLSGGMNTEAFF.